This TCR beta chain was captured by sequencing in a study of blood T cell repertoires in COVID-19. Whole-study context: The study drew acute and convalescent COVID-19 samples from the United States, Italy and Spain. T cells, B-cell-depleted T cells, or PBMCs provided the cDNA or gDNA that served as material.

In the source study's methods: The authors estimated nucleated cell counts from reference gene primer amplification. Assay: immunoSEQ multiplex PCR; the TCRdb copy retains only in-frame clones and omits some. The V and J calls and clone size were taken over from that table, and D and trimming were inferred from the DNA. Of 400,000 to 550,000 clones in the sample, approximately 90% were seen once. Per germline, CDR1 SGHDT and CDR2 YYEEEE. The CDR3 has 13 residues. With V trimmed by 4 bases and J by 10 bases, 7 bases remained unmatched. The specimen was peripheral blood. The source of this sequence is a woman in her thirties with acute or convalescent COVID-19. This sequence joins TRBV5-6 and TRBJ1-2; 10 nucleotides line up with TRBD1. CDR3 in DNA: TGTGCCAGCAGCCCACCGGGACAGGGGTCCTACACCTTC. Its protein is CASSPPGQGSYTF.